This T cell receptor beta chain was captured in a study of blood T cell repertoires in COVID-19. This CDR3 contains 14 residues. Germline CDR1 and CDR2: SGHDT and YYEEEE. Trimming cost V 3 bases and J 10 bases, with 14 bases left between them. Repertoires were generated with immunoSEQ multiplex PCR, while TCRdb's copy carries only in-frame clones and drops some. The repertoire has approximately 93,000 clones, 75% to 90% of them found once; the top ten carry about 30%. The sequencing sample was made of peripheral blood. V and J are TRBV5-6 and TRBJ1-6; D not certain. This receptor was identified in a man aged 50-59 years with active or convalescent COVID-19. CDR3: CASSSDWGTSPLHF. CDR3 DNA: TGTGCCAGCAGCTCGGACTGGGGTACCTCACCCCTCCACTTT.